The 23 T cell receptor beta chains below all came from one sample that was sequenced in a study of CD4 T cells in relation to SARS-CoV-2 and coronaviruses. Unexposed donor CD4+ T cells date from about 2011-2018, before the COVID-19 pandemic. Clones were sequenced by immunoSEQ multiplex PCR, and TCRdb holds only the in-frame ones, with some missing. The sample holds around 62,000 clones, 94% seen once. The sample consisted of naive CD4+ T cells from PBMCs. The subset denotes: naive CD4+ T cells isolated by negative enrichment. These TCRs come from a human donor in good health.

V is TRBV2 and J is TRBJ1-6, with a tentative D call TRBD1 (6 bases). V lost 8 bases and J 7 bases, leaving 12 bases between the germline ends. Per germline, CDR1 SNHLY and CDR2 FYNNEI. This CDR3 comprises 13 residues. CDR3 coding DNA: TGTGCCAGCCGGGGGCCTGGCAATTCACCCCTCCACTTT. Its protein is CASRGPGNSPLHF. The variable domain in full, with the rest retrieved from reference TRBV2 and TRBJ1-6, is EPEVTQTPSHQVTQMGQEVILRCVPISNHLYFYWYRQILGQKVEFLVSFYNNEISEKSEIFDDQFSVERPDGSNFTLKIRSTKLEDSAMYFCASRGPGNSPLHFGNGTRLTVT.

The chain couples TRBV6-1 to TRBJ2-2; TRBD2 agrees at 7 bases. Germline V gene sequence: CDR1 MNHNS, CDR2 SASEGT. Trimming cost V 5 bases and J 11 bases; bases outside gene matches: 2. The CDR3 runs to 11 residues. CDR3 region: CASSWEGELFF. Written as DNA, the CDR3 is TGTGCCAGCAGTTGGGAGGGTGAGCTGTTTTTT.

V gene TRBV18 combines with J gene TRBJ2-1, with D tentatively TRBD1 (6 bases). This CDR3 is built from 14 residues. With 3 bases removed from V and 9 bases from J, the gap between germline ends came to 15 bases. Germline V gene data show CDR1 as KGHSH and CDR2 as LQKENI. The CDR3 region has the DNA TGTGCCAGCTCACCGCAGGGGAGTTTAGTTGAGCAGTTCTTC. The encoded protein is CASSPQGSLVEQFF.

This chain connects TRBV5-1 to TRBJ1-6; the D is unclear. The CDR3 covers 12 residues. Trimming took off 7 bases at V and 6 bases at J, with 8 bases between the two ends. The germline V gene encodes CDR1 SGHRS and CDR2 YFSETQ. CDR3 DNA: TGCGCCAGCCGGGATCCTAATTCACCCCTCCACTTT. It yields the protein CASRDPNSPLHF.

The rearrangement links TRBV6-5 to TRBJ2-1; D is possibly TRBD2 (6 bases). Germline V lookup: CDR1 MNHEY, CDR2 SVGAGI. V was trimmed by 5 bases and J by 11 bases, leaving 13 bases between them. The CDR3 extends over 12 amino acids. In DNA form, the CDR3 reads TGTGCCAGCAGTCTTAGGGACTTCCAGCAGTTCTTC. Its protein is CASSLRDFQQFF.

This chain connects TRBV11-3 to TRBJ2-1; D tentatively reads TRBD1 or TRBD2 (6 bases each). V gave up 4 bases and J gave up 7 bases, with 14 bases separating them. The CDR3 is made up of 14 amino acids. In germline, CDR1 is SGHNT, CDR2 YENEEA. The CDR3 spells CASSWGAASNEQFF. In DNA form, the CDR3 reads TGTGCCAGCAGCTGGGGGGCAGCGTCAAATGAGCAGTTCTTC.

This clone was detected once. DNA of the CDR3: TGTGCCAGCAGTTCAGTCGTCCGGGACTACTACGAGCAGTACTTC. As protein: CASSSVVRDYYEQYF. The chain combines TRBV6-2 or TRBV6-3 with TRBJ2-7, with TRBD2 identical over 7 bases. The germline V gene encodes CDR1 MNHEY and CDR2 SVGEGT. Losses at the gene ends were 4 bases for V and 3 bases for J; bases not matched to a gene: 9. The CDR3 spans 15 residues.

This chain links TRBV27 with TRBJ2-1, with D perhaps TRBD1 or TRBD2 (6 bases each). Germline values: CDR1 MNHEY, CDR2 SMNVEV (reference sequence). V was trimmed by 6 bases and J by 3 bases, leaving 12 bases between them. This CDR3 has 14 residues. The CDR3 reads CASRGGSLYNEQFF. In DNA form, the CDR3 reads TGTGCCAGCAGGGGGGGCAGTCTCTACAATGAGCAGTTCTTC.

A remark on this clone: Other DNA sequences in the sample encode the same CDR3. The chain links TRBV28 to TRBJ1-5, with D possibly being TRBD1 (5 bases). The CDR3 totals 12 residues. Germline assignment: CDR1 MDHEN and CDR2 SYDVKM. The V gene lost 5 bases and the J gene lost 4 bases, with 6 bases spanning the gap. CDR3 region: CASSQGNQPQHF. The CDR3 DNA is TGTGCCAGCAGTCAGGGTAATCAGCCCCAGCATTTT.

J is TRBJ2-6 and V is TRBV28; 7 bases match TRBD2. V shed 4 bases and J 2 bases; nucleotides not matched to a gene: 2. Germline CDR1 reads MDHEN; CDR2 reads SYDVKM. The CDR3 totals 15 residues. The CDR3 nucleotides are TGTGCCAGCAGTTCGGGGGGTACTGGGGCCAACGTCCTGACTTTC. Protein: CASSSGGTGANVLTF.

This rearrangement joins TRBV19 to TRBJ2-1; the match to TRBD1 covers 7 bases. V shed 4 bases, J shed 3 bases, and the junction held 18 bases outside the gene matches. CDR3 length: 19 residues. Germline loops: CDR1 LNHDA, CDR2 SQIVND (reference sequence). The CDR3 DNA reads as TGTGCCAGTAGTAAGAGTGGAGGAAACAGGGGAATCGGCTACAATGAGCAGTTCTTC. The encoded protein is CASSKSGGNRGIGYNEQFF. Looking up the rest from reference TRBV19 and TRBJ2-1 gives the full variable domain: DGGITQSPKYLFRKEGQNVTLSCEQNLNHDAMYWYRQDPGQGLRLIYYSQIVNDFQKGDIAEGYSVSREKKESFPLTVTSAQKNPTAFYLCASSKSGGNRGIGYNEQFFGPGTRLTVL.

This chain links TRBV18 with TRBJ2-2; D ambiguous. Germline V gene sequence: CDR1 KGHSH, CDR2 LQKENI. The CDR3 runs to 16 residues. Trimming shortened V by 6 bases and J by 1 base, and 15 bases separated the two germline ends. The DNA for the CDR3 is TGTGCCAGCTCCCGCCTCCCAGTCGTGAACACCGGGGAGCTGTTTTTT. It codes for CASSRLPVVNTGELFF.

This rearrangement joins TRBV19 to TRBJ1-5; perhaps TRBD1 as D (6 bases). The V and J ends lost 5 bases and 7 bases respectively, with 18 bases between them. CDR3 length: 15 amino acids. The germline gives CDR1 LNHDA, CDR2 SQIVND (reference sequence). CDR3 coding DNA: TGTGCCAGTAGTTCAATGTCAGGGGTAGGGCAGCCCCAGCATTTT. Translating it yields CASSSMSGVGQPQHF.

This chain connects TRBV27 to TRBJ1-1, with D perhaps TRBD1 (6 bases). This CDR3 spans 15 amino acids. CDR1 is MNHEY and CDR2 is SMNVEV in the germline V gene (reference sequence). Trimming left V 2 bases short and J 5 bases short, with 15 bases between. CDR3 loop: CASSLQTGAGTEAFF. The DNA for the CDR3 is TGTGCCAGCAGTTTACAGACGGGGGCAGGGACTGAAGCTTTCTTT.

In regard to this clone: At one boundary the junction diverges from the germline segment, which might be a read error. The chain employs TRBV7-8 and TRBJ2-1; 7 bases agree with TRBD2. The CDR3 is made up of 18 amino acids. Germline V gives CDR1 SGHVS, CDR2 FQNEAQ. CDR3 bases: TGTGCCAGCAGCTTATCTCCCCTCGGCGGGAGCTCGTACAATGAGCAGCTCTTC. Its protein product is CASSLSPLGGSSYNEQLF.

J is TRBJ2-7 and V is TRBV19; 8 nucleotides match TRBD2. Germline lookup yields CDR1 LNHDA and CDR2 SQIVND (reference sequence). V shed 6 bases, J shed 7 bases, and the junction held 8 bases outside the gene matches. The CDR3 is 13 residues long. CDR3 residues: CASRGTSFREQYF. CDR3 nucleotides: TGTGCCAGTAGAGGGACTAGTTTCCGGGAGCAGTACTTC. The full variable domain, completed using reference TRBV19 and TRBJ2-7, is DGGITQSPKYLFRKEGQNVTLSCEQNLNHDAMYWYRQDPGQGLRLIYYSQIVNDFQKGDIAEGYSVSREKKESFPLTVTSAQKNPTAFYLCASRGTSFREQYFGPGTRLTVT.

In nucleotides, the CDR3 is TGTGCCAGCAGCCCCTTCGGGGGCTACGAGCAGTACTTC. Its protein is CASSPFGGYEQYF. V gene TRBV3-1 (or the pseudogene TRBV3-2) combines with J gene TRBJ2-7; tentative D call: TRBD2 (6 bases). Trimming stripped 4 bases from V and 3 bases from J, with 10 bases between. Germline V gives CDR1 LGHDT, CDR2 YNNKEL (reference sequence). The length of the CDR3 is 13 residues.

This chain connects TRBV15 to TRBJ2-1, with a tentative D call TRBD2 (6 bases). This CDR3 spans 13 amino acids. CDR1 is LNHNV and CDR2 is YYDKDF in the germline V gene (reference sequence). V lost 5 bases and J lost 6, with 11 bases in between. The chain's CDR3 is CATSRGFSNEQFF. The CDR3 coding sequence is TGTGCCACCAGCCGGGGGTTCTCCAATGAGCAGTTCTTC. The complete variable domain, with remaining parts taken from reference TRBV15 and TRBJ2-1, reads DAMVIQNPRYQVTQFGKPVTLSCSQTLNHNVMYWYQQKSSQAPKLLFHYYDKDFNNEADTPDNFQSRRPNTSFCFLDIRSPGLGDTAMYLCATSRGFSNEQFFGPGTRLTVL.

This rearrangement joins TRBV5-5 to TRBJ2-5; a possible D gene is TRBD2 (6 bases). V was shortened by 2 bases and J by 4 bases, with 12 bases between the two germline ends. The CDR3 has 14 residues. From germline, CDR1 is SGHKS and CDR2 YYEKEE (reference sequence). CDR3 loop: CASSFGVGGETQYF. The DNA of the CDR3 is TGTGCCAGCAGCTTCGGGGTGGGAGGAGAGACCCAGTACTTC. Combining the CDR3 with reference TRBV5-5 and TRBJ2-5 gives the whole variable domain DAGVTQSPTHLIKTRGQQVTLRCSPISGHKSVSWYQQVLGQGPQFIFQYYEKEERGRGNFPDRFSARQFPNYSSELNVNALLLGDSALYLCASSFGVGGETQYFGPGTRLLVL.

V is TRBV7-3 and J is TRBJ2-7; D gene unclear. Germline V gene sequence: CDR1 SGHTA, CDR2 FQGTGA. The CDR3 has 13 amino acids. V was trimmed by 2 bases and J by 5 bases, leaving 10 bases between them. This chain's CDR3 is CASSLDLVHEQYF. Written as DNA, the CDR3 is TGTGCCAGCAGCTTAGATTTGGTCCACGAGCAGTACTTC.

The chain links TRBV7-3 to TRBJ2-1, with a tentative D call TRBD1 (6 bases). This CDR3 has 15 amino acids. Germline CDR1 SGHTA, CDR2 FQGTGA. Trimming cost V 3 bases and J 7 bases, with 16 bases left between them. The CDR3 loop is CASSFGDTFGNEQFF. DNA of the CDR3: TGTGCCAGCAGCTTTGGGGACACCTTTGGAAATGAGCAGTTCTTC.

This chain connects TRBV3-1 (or the pseudogene TRBV3-2) to TRBJ1-1; no reliable D call. V was trimmed by 3 bases and J by 1 base, leaving 6 bases between them. CDR1 and CDR2 (germline): LGHDT, YNNKEL (reference sequence). CDR3 size: 13 residues. The CDR3 nucleotides read TGTGCCAGCAGCCAGCCCAAGAACACTGAAGCTTTCTTT. It codes for CASSQPKNTEAFF.

The CDR3 is CASSIPRDSLVEQYF. In DNA, the CDR3 is TGTGCCAGCAGCATACCTAGGGACAGTCTAGTCGAGCAGTACTTC. V gene TRBV7-2 combines with J gene TRBJ2-7, with 7 bases aligning to TRBD1. Germline lookup yields CDR1 SGHTA and CDR2 FQGNSA. The CDR3 spans 15 residues. V was clipped by 5 bases and J by 6 bases; unmatched bases: 13.